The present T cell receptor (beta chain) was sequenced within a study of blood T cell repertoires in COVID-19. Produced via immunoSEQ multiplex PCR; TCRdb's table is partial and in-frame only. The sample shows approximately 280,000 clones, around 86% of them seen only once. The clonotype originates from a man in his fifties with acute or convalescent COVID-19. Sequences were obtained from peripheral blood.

The CDR3 bases are TGCGCCAGCAGTGAGTCAGGGACAGGGGGGACCGTGGGTAGCAATCAGCCCCAGCATTTT. Amino acid sequence: CASSESGTGGTVGSNQPQHF. This chain uses TRBV10-1 with TRBJ1-5; TRBD1 agrees at 11 bases. The junction had 10 bases not matched to a gene; V was cut back by 0 bases and J by 0 bases. Germline loops: CDR1 WNHNN, CDR2 SYGVQD (reference sequence). This CDR3 has 20 residues.